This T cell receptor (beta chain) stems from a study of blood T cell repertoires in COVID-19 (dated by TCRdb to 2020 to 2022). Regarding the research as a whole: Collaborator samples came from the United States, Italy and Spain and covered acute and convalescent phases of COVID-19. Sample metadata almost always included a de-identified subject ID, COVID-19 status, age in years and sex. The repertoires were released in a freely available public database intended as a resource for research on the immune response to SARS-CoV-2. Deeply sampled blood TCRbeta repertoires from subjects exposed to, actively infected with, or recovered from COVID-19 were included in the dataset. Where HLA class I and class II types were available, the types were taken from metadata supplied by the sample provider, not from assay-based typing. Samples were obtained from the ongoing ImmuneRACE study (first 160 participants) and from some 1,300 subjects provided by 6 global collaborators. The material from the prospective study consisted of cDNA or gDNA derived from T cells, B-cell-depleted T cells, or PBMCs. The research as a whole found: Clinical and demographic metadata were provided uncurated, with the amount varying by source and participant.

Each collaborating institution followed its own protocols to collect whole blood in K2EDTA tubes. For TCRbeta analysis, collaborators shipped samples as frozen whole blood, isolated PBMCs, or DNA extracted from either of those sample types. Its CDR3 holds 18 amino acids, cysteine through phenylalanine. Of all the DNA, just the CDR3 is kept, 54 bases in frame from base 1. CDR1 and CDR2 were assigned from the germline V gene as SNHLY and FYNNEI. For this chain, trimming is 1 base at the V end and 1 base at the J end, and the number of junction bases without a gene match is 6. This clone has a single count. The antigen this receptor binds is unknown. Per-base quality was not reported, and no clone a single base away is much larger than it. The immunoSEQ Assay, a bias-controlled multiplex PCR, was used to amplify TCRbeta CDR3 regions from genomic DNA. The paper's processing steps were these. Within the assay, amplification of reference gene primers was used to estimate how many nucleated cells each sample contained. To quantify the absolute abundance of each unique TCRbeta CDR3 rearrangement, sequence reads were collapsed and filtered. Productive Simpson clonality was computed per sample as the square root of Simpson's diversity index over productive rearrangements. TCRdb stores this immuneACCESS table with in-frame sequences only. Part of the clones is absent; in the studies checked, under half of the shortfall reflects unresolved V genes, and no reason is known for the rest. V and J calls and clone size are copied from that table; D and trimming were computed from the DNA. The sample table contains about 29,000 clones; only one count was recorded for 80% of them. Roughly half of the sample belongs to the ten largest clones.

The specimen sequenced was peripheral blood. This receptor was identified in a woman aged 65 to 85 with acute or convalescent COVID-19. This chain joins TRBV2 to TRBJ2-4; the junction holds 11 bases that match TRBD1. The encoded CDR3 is CASSEGGQGADAKNIQYF. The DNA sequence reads TGTGCCAGCAGTGAAGGAGGACAGGGGGCTGATGCCAAAAACATTCAGTACTTC. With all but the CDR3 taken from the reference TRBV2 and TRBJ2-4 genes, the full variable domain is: EPEVTQTPSHQVTQMGQEVILRCVPISNHLYFYWYRQILGQKVEFLVSFYNNEISEKSEIFDDQFSVERPDGSNFTLKIRSTKLEDSAMYFCASSEGGQGADAKNIQYFGAGTRLSVL.